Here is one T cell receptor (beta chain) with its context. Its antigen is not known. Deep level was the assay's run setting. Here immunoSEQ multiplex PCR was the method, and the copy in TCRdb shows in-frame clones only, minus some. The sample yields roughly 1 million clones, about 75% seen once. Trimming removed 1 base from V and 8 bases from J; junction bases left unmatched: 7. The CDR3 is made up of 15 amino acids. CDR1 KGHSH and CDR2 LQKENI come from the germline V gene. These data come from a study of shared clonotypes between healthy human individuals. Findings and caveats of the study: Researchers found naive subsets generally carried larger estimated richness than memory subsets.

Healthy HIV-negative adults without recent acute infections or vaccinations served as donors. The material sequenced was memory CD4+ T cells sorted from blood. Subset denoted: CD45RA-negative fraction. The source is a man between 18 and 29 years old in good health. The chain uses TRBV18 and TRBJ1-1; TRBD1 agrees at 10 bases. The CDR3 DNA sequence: TGTGCCAGCTCACCACAGTGGGACAGGGGAGCCGAAGCTTTCTTT. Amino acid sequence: CASSPQWDRGAEAFF.